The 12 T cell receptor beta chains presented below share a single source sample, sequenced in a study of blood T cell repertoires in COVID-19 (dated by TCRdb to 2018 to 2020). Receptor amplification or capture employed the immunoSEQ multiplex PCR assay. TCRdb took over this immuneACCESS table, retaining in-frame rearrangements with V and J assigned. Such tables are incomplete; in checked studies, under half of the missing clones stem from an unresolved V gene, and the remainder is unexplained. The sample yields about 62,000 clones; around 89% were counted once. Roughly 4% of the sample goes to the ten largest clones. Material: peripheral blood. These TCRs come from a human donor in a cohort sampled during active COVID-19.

For the CDR3, the DNA is TGTGCCGTCCCAAGGACTAGCGGGAGGGGCGAGCAGTACTTC. Its translation is CAVPRTSGRGEQYF. This chain joins TRBV24-1 and TRBJ2-7; 15 positions match TRBD2. The CDR3 length is 14 residues. Per the germline V gene, CDR1 is KGHDR and CDR2 is SFDVKD. V trimming: 12 bases; J trimming: 6 bases; junction bases outside the gene matches: 8.

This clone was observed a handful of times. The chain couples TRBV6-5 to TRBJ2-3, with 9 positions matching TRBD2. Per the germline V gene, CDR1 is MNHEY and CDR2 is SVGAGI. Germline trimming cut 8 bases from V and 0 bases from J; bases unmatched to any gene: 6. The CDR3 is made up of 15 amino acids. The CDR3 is CASGRLAASTDTQYF. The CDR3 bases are TGTGCCAGCGGTCGACTAGCGGCTAGCACAGATACGCAGTATTTT.

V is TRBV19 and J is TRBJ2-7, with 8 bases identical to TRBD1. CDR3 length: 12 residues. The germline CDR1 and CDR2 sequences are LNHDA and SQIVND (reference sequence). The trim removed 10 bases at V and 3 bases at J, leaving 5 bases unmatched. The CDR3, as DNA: TGTGCCACCTCGACAGGGGTCTACGAGCAGTACTTC. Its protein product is CATSTGVYEQYF.

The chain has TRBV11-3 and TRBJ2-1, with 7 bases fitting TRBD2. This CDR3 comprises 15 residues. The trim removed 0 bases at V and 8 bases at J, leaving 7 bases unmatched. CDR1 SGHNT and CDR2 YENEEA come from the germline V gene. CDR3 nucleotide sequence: TGTGCCAGCAGCTTAGATTCAGGACTAGGATATGAGCAGTTCTTC. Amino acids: CASSLDSGLGYEQFF.

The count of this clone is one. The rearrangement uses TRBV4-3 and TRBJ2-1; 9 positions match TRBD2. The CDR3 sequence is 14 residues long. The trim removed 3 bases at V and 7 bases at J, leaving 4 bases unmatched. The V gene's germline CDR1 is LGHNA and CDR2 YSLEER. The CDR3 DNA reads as TGCGCCAGCAGCCACCAAGGACTAGCGAATGAGCAGTTCTTC. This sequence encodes CASSHQGLANEQFF.

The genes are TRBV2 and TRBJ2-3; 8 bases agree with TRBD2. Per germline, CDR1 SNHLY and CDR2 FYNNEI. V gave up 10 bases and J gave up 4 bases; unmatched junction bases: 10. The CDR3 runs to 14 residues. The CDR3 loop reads CATEAGVRSDTQYF. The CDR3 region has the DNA TGTGCCACGGAAGCGGGAGTAAGGTCAGATACGCAGTATTTT.

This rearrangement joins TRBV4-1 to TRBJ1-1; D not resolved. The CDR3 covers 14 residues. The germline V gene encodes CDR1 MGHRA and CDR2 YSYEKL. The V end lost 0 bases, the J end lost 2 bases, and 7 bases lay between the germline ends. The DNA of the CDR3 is TGCGCCAGCAGCCAAGAGGAGGGTAACACTGAAGCTTTCTTT. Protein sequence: CASSQEEGNTEAFF.

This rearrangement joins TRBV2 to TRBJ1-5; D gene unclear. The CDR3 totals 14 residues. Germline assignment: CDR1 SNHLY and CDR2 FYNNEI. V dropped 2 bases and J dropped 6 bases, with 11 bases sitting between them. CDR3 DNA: TGTGCCAGCAGTGAATTGGCCAGAGGTCAGCCCCAGCATTTT. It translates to CASSELARGQPQHF.

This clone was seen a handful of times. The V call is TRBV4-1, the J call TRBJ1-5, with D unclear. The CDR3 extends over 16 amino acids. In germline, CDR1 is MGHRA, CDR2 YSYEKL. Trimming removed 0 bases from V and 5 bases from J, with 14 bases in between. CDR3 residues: CASSQEVDTGYQPQHF. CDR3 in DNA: TGCGCCAGCAGCCAAGAGGTAGACACCGGATATCAGCCCCAGCATTTT.

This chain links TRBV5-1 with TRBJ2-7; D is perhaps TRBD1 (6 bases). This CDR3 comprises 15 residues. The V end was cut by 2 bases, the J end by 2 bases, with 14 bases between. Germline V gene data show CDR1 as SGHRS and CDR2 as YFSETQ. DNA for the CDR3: TGCGCCAGCAGCTTCCAGGGAGCAGGGGCCTACGAGCAGTACTTC. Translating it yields CASSFQGAGAYEQYF.

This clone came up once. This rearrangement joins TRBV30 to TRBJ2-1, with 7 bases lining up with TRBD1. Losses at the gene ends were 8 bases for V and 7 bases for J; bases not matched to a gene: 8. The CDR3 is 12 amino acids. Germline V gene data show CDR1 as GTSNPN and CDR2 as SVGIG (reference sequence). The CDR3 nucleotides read TGTGCCCGGGGACAGCCGGGGAATGAGCAGTTCTTC. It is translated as CARGQPGNEQFF.

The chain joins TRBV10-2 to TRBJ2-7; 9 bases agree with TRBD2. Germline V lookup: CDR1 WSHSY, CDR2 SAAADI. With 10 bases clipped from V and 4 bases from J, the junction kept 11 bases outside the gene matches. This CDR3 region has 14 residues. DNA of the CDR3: TGCGCCACAAGCCACGGCGCGGGGGGGTACGAGCAGTACTTC. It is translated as CATSHGAGGYEQYF.